This TCR beta chain is from a study of siplizumab effects on memory and regulatory T cells. Study-level findings and limits: Suppression by proliferating Tregs derived from siplizumab cultures was not verified. Controls showed an average of around 30% Treg-derived mappable alloreactive CD4+ clones, while siplizumab showed around 69%. Some alloreactive sequences were traceable to unstimulated CD4+ memory cells, and siplizumab significantly reduced them.

This CDR3 comprises 14 residues. Germline values: CDR1 SGHVS, CDR2 FNYEAQ. Trimming removed 0 bases at V and 8 bases at J, with 11 bases between. Every sample had roughly 93,000 of its TCR templates assayed. Assay: immunoSEQ multiplex PCR; the TCRdb copy retains only in-frame clones and omits some. The repertoire holds 75,000 to 100,000 clones, with 85% to 95% as singletons. In this sample, this clone turned up once. Its antigen is undetermined. The sample comprised non-Treg CD4+ T cells sorted from blood. The sequence derives from a human donor in good health. The rearrangement uses TRBV7-6 and TRBJ2-1; D could derive from TRBD1 or TRBD2 (6 bases each). The CDR3 protein is CASSLARGVHEQFF. The CDR3, as DNA: TGTGCCAGCAGCTTAGCTAGGGGGGTCCATGAGCAGTTCTTC.